The subject of this entry is one T cell receptor (beta chain). Treatment reported: randomized to nivolumab then ipilimumab (arm A) or the reverse (arm B). Live CD3+CD8+ CD19− CD56− cells were sorted from PBMCs. The sample comes from a study of sequential checkpoint blockade in melanoma. V was cut by 5 bases and J by 4 bases, with 12 bases left in between. The CDR3 sequence is 13 residues long. Per the germline V gene, CDR1 is SGHVS and CDR2 is FQNEAQ. The assay was immunoSEQ multiplex PCR, and TCRdb's table has in-frame clones only and misses some. The repertoire has just over 9,000 clones, less than 75% of them found once; the top ten carry 20% to 30%.

This chain joins TRBV7-8 and TRBJ2-7; D unclear. The sequence derives from a human donor with melanoma. Sequences were derived from CD8+ T cells sorted from blood (inferred from file names), sampled from a patient given nivolumab and ipilimumab in sequence. The CDR3 bases are TGTGCCAGCAGCCCGAACACCATATACGAGCAGTACTTC. Translating gives CASSPNTIYEQYF. The full variable domain, completed using reference TRBV7-8 and TRBJ2-7, is GAGVSQSPRYKVAKRGQDVALRCDPISGHVSLFWYQQALGQGPEFLTYFQNEAQLDKSGLPSDRFFAERPEGSVSTLKIQRTQQEDSAVYLCASSPNTIYEQYFGPGTRLTVT.